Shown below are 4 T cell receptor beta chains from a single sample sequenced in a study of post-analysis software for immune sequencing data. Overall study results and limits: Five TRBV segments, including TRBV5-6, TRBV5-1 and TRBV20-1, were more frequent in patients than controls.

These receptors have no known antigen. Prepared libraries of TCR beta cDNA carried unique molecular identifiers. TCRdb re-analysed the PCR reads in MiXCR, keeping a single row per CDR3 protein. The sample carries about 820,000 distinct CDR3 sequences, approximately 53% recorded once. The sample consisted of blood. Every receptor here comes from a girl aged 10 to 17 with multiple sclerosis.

The CDR3 loop is CASSFRPTSGAGETQYF. The CDR3, as DNA: TGCGCCAGCAGCTTCAGGCCGACTAGCGGGGCCGGGGAGACCCAGTACTTC. The chain links TRBV5-1 to TRBJ2-5; 11 bases map to TRBD2. Trimming at V came to 2 bases and at J to 5 bases, leaving 11 bases not matched to a gene. This CDR3 region has 17 residues. Germline V gives CDR1 SGHRS, CDR2 YFSETQ.

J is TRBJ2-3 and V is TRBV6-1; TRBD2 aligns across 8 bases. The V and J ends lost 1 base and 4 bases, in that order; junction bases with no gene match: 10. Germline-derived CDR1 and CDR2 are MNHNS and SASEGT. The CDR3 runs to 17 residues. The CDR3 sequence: CASSEEESGRRPDTQYF. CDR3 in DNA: TGTGCCAGCAGTGAAGAAGAAAGCGGGAGAAGGCCAGATACGCAGTATTTT.

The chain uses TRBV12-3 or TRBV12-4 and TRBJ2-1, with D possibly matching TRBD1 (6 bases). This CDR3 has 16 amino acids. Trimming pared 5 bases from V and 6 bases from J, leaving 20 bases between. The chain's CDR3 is CASSPSTGRSANEQFF. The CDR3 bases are TGTGCCAGCAGTCCCTCGACAGGTCGGTCGGCCAATGAGCAGTTCTTC.

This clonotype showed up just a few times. CDR3 region: CSVVAVNNEQFF. CDR3 coding DNA: TGCAGCGTTGTTGCGGTAAACAATGAGCAGTTCTTC. V is TRBV29-1 and J is TRBJ2-1; D unresolved. This CDR3 is 12 amino acids long. Per the germline V gene, CDR1 is SQVTM and CDR2 is ANQGSEA. The ends were cut back, 4 bases at V and 5 bases at J, with 9 bases in the middle.